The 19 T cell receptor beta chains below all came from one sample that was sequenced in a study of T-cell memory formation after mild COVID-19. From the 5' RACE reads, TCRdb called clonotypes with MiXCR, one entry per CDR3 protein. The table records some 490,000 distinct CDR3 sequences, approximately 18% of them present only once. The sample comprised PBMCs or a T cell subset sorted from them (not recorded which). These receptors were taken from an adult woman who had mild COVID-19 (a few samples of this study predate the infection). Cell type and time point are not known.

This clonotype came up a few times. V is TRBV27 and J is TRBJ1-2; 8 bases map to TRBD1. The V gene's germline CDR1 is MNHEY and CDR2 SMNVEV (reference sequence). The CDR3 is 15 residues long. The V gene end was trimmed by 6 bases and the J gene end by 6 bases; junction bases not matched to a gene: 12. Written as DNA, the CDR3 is TGTGCCAGCAGCCTTAACGGACAGGGTAGCCATGGCTACACCTTC. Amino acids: CASSLNGQGSHGYTF.

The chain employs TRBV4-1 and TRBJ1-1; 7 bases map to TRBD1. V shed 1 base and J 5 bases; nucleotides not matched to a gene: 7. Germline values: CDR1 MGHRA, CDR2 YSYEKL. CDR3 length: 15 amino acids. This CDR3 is CASSQGTGIMTEAFF. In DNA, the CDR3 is TGCGCCAGCAGCCAAGGGACAGGTATTATGACTGAAGCTTTCTTT.

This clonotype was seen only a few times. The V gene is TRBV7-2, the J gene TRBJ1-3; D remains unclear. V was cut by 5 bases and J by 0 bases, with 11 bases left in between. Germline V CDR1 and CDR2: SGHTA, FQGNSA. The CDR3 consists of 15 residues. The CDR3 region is CASSAERASGNTIYF. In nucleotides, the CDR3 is TGTGCCAGCAGCGCCGAACGGGCCTCTGGAAACACCATATATTTT. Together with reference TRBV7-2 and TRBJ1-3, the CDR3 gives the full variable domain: GAGVSQSPSNKVTEKGKDVELRCDPISGHTALYWYRQSLGQGLEFLIYFQGNSAPDKSGLPSDRFSAERTGGSVSTLTIQRTQQEDSAVYLCASSAERASGNTIYFGEGSWLTVV.

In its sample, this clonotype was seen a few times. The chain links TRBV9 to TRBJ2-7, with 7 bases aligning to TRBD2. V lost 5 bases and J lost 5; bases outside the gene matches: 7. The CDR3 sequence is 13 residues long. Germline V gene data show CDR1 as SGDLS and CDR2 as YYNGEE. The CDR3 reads CASRREGGHEQYF. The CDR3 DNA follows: TGTGCCAGCAGGAGGGAGGGAGGCCACGAGCAGTACTTC.

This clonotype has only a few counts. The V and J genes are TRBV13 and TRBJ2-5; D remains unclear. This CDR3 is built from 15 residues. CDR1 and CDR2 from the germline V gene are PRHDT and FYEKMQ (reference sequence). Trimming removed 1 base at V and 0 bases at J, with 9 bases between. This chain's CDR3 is CASSLAATYQETQYF. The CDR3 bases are TGTGCCAGCAGCTTAGCCGCCACGTACCAAGAGACCCAGTACTTC.

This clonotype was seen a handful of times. The CDR3 bases are TGTGCCAGCAGTTTAGCCGGACAGGGGGGTCAGCCCCAGCATTTT. Amino acids: CASSLAGQGGQPQHF. The chain carries TRBV12-3 or TRBV12-4 and TRBJ1-5; 10 bases map to TRBD1. The CDR3 length is 15 residues. V lost 0 bases, J lost 6 bases, and 2 bases stayed unmatched.

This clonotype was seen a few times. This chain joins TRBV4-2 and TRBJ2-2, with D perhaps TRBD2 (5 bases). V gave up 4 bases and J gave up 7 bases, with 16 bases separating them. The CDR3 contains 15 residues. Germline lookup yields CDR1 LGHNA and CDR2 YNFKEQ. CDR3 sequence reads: CASSRTYGGIGELFF. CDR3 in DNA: TGTGCCAGCAGCCGAACATATGGAGGAATCGGGGAGCTGTTTTTT.

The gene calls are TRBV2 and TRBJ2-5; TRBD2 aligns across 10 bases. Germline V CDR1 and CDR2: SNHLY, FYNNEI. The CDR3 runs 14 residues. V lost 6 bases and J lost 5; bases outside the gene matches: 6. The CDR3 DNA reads TGTGCCAGCAGCGAGGGACTAGCGAGGGAGACCCAGTACTTC. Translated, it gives CASSEGLARETQYF.

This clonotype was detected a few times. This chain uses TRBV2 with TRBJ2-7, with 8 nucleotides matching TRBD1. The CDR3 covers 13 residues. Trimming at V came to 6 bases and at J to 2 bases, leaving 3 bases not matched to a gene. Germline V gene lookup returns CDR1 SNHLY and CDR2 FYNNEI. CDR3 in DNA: TGTGCCAGCAGACCGGACAGGGCCTACGAGCAGTACTTC. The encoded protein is CASRPDRAYEQYF.

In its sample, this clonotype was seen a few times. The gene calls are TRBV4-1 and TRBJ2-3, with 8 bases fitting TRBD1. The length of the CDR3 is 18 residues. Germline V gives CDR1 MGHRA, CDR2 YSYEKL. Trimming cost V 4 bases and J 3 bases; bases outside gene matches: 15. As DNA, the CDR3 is TGCGCCAGCAGCCTCCCCGGGGGCACAGGGGGTTCTACAGATACGCAGTATTTT. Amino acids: CASSLPGGTGGSTDTQYF.

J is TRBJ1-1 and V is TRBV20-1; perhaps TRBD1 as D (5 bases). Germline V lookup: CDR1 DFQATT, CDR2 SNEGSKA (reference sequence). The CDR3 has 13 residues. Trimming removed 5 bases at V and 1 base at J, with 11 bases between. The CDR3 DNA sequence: TGCAGTGCTCGGGGACTGCCGAACACTGAAGCTTTCTTT. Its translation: CSARGLPNTEAFF.

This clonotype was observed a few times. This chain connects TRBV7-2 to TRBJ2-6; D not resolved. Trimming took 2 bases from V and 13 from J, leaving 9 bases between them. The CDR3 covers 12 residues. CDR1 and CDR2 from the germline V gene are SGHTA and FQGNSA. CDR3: CASSLYDMVLTF. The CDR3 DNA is TGTGCCAGCAGCTTATACGATATGGTCCTGACTTTC.

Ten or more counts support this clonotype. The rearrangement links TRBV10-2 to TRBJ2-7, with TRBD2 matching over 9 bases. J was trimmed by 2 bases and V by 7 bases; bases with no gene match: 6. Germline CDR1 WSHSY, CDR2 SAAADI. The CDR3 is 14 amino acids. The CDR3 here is CASTPVAGAYEQYF. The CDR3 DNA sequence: TGCGCCAGCACCCCGGTAGCGGGGGCCTACGAGCAGTACTTC.

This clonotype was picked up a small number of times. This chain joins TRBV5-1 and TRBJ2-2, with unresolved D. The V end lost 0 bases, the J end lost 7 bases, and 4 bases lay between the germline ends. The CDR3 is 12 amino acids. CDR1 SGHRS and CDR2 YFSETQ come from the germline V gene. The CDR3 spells CASSLAFGELFF. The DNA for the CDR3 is TGCGCCAGCAGCTTGGCCTTCGGGGAGCTGTTTTTT.

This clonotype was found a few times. CDR3 DNA sequence: TGTGCCACCAGCAGAGAAGCCGGGACAGGTACTGAAAAACTGTTTTTT. Amino acids: CATSREAGTGTEKLFF. The chain combines TRBV15 with TRBJ1-4; TRBD1 aligns across 8 bases. Germline-derived CDR1 and CDR2 are LNHNV and YYDKDF (reference sequence). J lost 7 bases, V lost 0 bases, and 7 bases had no gene match. CDR3 size: 16 residues.

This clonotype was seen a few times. CDR3 nucleotide sequence: TGTGCCAGCACCTCCCAGGGGACCTTAAACACAGATACGCAGTATTTT. Translating it yields CASTSQGTLNTDTQYF. V is TRBV7-2 and J is TRBJ2-3, with D maybe TRBD1 (6 bases). This CDR3 is 16 amino acids long. Trimming pared 7 bases from V and 2 bases from J, leaving 19 bases between. Germline V gives CDR1 SGHTA, CDR2 FQGNSA.

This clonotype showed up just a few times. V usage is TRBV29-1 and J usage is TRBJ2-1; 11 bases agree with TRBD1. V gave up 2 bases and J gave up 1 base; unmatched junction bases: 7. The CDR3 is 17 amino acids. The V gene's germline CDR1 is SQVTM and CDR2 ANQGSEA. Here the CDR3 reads CSVELGDRGISYNEQFF. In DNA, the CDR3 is TGCAGCGTTGAATTGGGGGACAGGGGGATTTCCTACAATGAGCAGTTCTTC.

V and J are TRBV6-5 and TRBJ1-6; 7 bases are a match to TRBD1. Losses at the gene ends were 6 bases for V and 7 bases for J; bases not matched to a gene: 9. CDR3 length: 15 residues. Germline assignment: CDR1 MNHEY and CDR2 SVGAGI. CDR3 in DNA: TGTGCCAGCAGACAATCACAGGGGACAAATTCACCCCTCCACTTT. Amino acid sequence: CASRQSQGTNSPLHF.

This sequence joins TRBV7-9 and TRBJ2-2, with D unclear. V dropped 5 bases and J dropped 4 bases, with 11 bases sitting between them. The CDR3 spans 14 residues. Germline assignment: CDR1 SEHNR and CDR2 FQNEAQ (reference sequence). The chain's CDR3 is CASSLRGATGELFF. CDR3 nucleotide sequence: TGTGCCAGCAGCCTACGTGGAGCCACCGGGGAGCTGTTTTTT. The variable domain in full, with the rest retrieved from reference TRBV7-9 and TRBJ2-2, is DTGVSQNPRHKITKRGQNVTFRCDPISEHNRLYWYRQTLGQGPEFLTYFQNEAQLEKSRLLSDRFSAERPKGSFSTLEIQRTEQGDSAMYLCASSLRGATGELFFGEGSRLTVL.